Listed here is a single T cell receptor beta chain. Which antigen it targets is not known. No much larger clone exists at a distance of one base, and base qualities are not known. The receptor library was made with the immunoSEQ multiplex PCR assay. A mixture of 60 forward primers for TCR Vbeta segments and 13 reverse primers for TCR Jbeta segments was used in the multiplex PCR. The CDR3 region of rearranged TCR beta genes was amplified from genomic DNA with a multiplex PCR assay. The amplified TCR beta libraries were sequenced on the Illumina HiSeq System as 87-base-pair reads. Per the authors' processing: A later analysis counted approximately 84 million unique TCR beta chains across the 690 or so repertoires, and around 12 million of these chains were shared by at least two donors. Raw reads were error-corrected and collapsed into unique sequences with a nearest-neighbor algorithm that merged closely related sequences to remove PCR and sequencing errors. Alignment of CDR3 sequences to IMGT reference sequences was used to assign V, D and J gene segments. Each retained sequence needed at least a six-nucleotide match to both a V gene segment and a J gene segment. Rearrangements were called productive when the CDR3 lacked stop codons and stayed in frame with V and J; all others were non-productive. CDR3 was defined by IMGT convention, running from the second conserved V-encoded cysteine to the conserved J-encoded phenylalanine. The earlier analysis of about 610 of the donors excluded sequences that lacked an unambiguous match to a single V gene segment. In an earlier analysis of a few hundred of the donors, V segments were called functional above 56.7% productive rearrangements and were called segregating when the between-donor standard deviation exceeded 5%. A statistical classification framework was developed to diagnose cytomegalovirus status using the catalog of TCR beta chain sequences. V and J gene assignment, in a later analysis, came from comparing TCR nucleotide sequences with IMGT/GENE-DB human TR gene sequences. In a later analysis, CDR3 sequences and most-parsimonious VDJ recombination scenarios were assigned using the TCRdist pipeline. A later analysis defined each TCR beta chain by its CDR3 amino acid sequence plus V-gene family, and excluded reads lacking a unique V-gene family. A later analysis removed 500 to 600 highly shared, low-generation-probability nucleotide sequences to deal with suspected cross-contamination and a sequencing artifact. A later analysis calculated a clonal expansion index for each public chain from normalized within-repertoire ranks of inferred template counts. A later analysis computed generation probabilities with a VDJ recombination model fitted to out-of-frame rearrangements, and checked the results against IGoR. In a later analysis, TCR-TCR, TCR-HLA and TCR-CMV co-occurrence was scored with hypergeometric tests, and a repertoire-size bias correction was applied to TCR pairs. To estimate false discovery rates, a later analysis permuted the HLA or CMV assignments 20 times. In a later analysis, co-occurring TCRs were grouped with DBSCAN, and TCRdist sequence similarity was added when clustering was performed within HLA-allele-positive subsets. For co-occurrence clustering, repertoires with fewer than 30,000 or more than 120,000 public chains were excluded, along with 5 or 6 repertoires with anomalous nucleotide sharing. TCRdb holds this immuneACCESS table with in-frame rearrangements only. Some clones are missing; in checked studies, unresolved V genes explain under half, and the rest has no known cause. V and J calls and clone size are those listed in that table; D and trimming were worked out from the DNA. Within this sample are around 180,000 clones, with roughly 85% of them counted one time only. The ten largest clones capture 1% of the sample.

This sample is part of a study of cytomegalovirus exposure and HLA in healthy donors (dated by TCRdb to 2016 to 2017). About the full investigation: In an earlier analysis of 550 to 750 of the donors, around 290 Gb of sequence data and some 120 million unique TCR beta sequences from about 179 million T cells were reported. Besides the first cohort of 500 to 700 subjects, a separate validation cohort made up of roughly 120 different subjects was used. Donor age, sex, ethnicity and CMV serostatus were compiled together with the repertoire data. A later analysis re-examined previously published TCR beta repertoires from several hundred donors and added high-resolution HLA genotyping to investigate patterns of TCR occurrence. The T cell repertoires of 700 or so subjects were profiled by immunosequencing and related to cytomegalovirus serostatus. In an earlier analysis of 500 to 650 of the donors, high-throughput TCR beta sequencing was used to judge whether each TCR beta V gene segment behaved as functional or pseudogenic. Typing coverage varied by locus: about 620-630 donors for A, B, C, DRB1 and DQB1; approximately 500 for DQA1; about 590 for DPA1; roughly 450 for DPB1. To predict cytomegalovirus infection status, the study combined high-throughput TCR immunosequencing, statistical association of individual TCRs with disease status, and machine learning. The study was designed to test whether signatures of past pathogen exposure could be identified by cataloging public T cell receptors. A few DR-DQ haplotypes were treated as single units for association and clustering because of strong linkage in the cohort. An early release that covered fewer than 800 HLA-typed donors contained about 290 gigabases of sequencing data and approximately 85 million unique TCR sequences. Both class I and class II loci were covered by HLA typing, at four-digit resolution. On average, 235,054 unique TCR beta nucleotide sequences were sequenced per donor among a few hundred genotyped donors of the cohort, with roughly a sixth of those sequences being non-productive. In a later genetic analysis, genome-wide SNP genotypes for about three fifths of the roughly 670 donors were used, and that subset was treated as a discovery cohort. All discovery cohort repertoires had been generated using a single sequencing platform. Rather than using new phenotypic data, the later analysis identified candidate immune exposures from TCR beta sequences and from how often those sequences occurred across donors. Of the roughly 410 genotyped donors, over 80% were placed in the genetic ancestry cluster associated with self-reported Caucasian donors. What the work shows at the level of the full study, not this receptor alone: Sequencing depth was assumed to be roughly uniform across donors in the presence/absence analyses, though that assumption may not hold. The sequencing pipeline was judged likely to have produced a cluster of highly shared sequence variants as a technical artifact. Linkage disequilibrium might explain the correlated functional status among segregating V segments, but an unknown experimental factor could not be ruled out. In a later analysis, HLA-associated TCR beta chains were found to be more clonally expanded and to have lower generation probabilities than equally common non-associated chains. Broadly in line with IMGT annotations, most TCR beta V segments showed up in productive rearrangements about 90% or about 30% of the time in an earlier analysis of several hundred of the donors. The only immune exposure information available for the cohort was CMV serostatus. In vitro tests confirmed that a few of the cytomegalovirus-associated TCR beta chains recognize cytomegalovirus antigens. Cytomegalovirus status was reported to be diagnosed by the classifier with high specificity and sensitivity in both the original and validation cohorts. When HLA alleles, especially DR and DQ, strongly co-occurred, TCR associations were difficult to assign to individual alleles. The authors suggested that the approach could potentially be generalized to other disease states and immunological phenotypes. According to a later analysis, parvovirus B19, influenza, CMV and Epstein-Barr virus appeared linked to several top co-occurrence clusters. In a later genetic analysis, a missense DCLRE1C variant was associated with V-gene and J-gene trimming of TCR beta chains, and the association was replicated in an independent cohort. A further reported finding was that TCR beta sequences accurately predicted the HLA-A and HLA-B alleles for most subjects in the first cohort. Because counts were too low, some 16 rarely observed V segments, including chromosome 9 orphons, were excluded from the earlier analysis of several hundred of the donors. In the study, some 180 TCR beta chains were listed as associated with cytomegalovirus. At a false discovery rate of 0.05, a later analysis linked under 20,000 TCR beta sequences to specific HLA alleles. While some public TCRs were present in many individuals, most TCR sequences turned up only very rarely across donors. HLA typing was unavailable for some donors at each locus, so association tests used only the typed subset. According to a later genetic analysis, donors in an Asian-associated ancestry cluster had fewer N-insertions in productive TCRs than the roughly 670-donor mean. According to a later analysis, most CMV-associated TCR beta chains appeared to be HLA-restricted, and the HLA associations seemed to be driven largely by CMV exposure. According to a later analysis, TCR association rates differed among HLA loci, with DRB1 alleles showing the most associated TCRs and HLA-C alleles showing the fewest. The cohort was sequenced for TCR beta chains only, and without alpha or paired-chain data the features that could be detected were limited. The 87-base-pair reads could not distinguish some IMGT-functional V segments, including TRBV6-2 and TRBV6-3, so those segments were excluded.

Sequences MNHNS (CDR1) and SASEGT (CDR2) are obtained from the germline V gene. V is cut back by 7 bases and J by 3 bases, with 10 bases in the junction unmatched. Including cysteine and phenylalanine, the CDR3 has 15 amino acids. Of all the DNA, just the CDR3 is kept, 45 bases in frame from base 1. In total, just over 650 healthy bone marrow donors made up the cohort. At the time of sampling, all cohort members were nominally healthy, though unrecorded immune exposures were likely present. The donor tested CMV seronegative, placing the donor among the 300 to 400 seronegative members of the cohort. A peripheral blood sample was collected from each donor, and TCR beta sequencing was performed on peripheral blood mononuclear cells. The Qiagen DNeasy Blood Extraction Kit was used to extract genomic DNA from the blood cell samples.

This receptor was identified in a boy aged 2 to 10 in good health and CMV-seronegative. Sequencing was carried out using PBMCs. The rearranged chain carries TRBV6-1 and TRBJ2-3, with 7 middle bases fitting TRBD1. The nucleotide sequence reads TGTGCCAGCAACTCTTTAGGACAGGTGACAGATACGCAGTATTTT. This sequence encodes CASNSLGQVTDTQYF.